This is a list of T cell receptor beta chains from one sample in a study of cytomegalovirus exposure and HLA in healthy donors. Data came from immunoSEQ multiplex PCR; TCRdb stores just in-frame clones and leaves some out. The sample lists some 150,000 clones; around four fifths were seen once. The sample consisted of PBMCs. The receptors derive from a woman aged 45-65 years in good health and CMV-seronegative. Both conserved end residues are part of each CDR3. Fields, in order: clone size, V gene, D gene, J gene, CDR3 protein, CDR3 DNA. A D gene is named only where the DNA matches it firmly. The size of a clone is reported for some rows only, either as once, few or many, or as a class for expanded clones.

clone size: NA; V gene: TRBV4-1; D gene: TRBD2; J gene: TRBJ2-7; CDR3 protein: CASSHNPQTSGYEQYF; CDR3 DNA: TGCGCCAGCAGCCATAACCCTCAGACTAGCGGATACGAGCAGTACTTC
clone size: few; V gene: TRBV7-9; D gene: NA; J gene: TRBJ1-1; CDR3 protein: CASSLASHTEAFF; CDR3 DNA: TGTGCCAGCAGCTTAGCGAGCCACACTGAAGCTTTCTTT
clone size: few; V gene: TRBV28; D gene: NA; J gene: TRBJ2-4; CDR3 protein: CASSLWSEDGKNIQYF; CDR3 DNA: TGTGCCAGCAGTTTATGGAGCGAAGATGGCAAAAACATTCAGTACTTC
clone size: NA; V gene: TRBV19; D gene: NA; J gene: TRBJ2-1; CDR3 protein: CASSTYHRGYNEQFF; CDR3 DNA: TGTGCCAGTAGTACCTACCACCGGGGATACAATGAGCAGTTCTTC
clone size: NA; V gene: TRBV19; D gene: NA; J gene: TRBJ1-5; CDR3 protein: CASRSRHNNQPQHF; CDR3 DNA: TGTGCCAGTAGATCAAGACACAACAATCAGCCCCAGCATTTT
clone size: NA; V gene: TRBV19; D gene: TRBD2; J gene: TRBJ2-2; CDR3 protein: CASSIWRGGTGELFF; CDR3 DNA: TGTGCCAGTAGTATATGGCGGGGGGGGACCGGGGAGCTGTTTTTT
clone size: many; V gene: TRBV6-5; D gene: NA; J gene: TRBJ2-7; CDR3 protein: CASSTGTYGEQYF; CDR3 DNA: TGTGCCAGCAGTACCGGGACTTATGGCGAGCAGTACTTC
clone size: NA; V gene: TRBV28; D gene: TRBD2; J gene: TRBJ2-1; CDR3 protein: CASSSLPAGRYNEQFF; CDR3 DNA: TGTGCCAGCAGTTCCCTGCCAGCGGGGCGCTACAATGAGCAGTTCTTC
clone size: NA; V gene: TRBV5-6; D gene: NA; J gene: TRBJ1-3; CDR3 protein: CASSFGTGGNTIYF; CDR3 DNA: TGTGCCAGCAGCTTTGGAACAGGGGGAAACACCATATATTTT
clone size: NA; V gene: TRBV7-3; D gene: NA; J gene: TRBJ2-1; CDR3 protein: CATMTAASHYNEQFF; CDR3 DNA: TGTGCCACCATGACGGCGGCTAGTCACTACAATGAGCAGTTCTTC
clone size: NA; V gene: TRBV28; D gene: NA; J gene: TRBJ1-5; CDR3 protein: CASSLGGGVYQPQHF; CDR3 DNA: TGTGCCAGCAGTTTGGGGGGTGGTGTTTATCAGCCCCAGCATTTT
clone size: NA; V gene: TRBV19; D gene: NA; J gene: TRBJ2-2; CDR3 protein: CASNHQGWDTGELFF; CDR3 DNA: TGTGCCAGTAACCACCAGGGGTGGGACACCGGGGAGCTGTTTTTT
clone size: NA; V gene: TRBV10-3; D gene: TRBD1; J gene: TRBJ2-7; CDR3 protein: CAISESPDRANLIYEQYF; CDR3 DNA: TGTGCCATCAGTGAGTCACCCGACAGGGCTAATCTCATCTACGAGCAGTACTTC
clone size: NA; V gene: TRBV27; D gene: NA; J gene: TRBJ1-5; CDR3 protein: CASSRLGSGGNQPQHF; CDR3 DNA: TGTGCCAGCAGCAGACTTGGCAGTGGAGGAAATCAGCCCCAGCATTTT
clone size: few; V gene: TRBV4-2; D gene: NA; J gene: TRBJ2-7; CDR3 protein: CASSQEIASDSYEQYF; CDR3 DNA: TGTGCCAGCAGCCAAGAAATTGCTAGCGACTCCTACGAGCAGTACTTC
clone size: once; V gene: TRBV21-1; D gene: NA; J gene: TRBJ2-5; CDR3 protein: CASSNGQGTLRGPIQETQYF; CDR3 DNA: TGTGCCAGCAGCAACGGACAGGGGACGCTAAGGGGGCCAATACAAGAGACCCAGTACTTC